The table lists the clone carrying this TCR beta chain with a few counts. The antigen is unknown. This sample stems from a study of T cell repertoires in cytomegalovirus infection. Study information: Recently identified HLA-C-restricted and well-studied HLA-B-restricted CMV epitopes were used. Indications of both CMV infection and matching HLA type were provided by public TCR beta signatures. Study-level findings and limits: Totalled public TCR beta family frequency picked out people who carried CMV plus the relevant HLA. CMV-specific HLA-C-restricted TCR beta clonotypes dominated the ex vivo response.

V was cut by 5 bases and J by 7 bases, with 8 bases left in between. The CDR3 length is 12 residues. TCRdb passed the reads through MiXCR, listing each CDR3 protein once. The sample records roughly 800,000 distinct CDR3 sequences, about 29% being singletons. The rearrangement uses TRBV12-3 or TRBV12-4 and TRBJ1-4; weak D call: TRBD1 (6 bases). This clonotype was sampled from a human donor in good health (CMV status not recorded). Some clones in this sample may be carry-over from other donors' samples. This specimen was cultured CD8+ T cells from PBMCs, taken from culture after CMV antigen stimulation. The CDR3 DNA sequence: TGTGCCAGCAGTCAGGGGAGTGAAAAACTGTTTTTT. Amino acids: CASSQGSEKLFF.